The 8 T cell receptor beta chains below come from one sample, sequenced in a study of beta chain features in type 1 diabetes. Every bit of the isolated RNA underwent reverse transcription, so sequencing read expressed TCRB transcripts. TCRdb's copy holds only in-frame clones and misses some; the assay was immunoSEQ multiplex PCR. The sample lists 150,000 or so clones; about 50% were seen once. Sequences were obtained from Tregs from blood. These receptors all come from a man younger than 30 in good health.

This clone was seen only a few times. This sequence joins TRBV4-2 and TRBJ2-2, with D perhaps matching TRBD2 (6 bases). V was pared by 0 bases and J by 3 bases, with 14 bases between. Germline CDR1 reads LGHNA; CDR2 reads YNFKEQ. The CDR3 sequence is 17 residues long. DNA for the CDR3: TGTGCCAGCAGCCAAGATGGCGCGGGAATGTACACCGGGGAGCTGTTTTTT. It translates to CASSQDGAGMYTGELFF.

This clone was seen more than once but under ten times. The CDR3, as DNA: TGTGCCAGCAGCTACACCGGGACAGGGTATAACGGGGAGCTGTTTTTT. Translated: CASSYTGTGYNGELFF. V and J are TRBV7-2 and TRBJ2-2; 9 nucleotides agree with TRBD1. The CDR3 loop spans 16 amino acids. V lost 4 bases, J lost 7 bases, and 10 bases stayed unmatched. Germline CDR1 is SGHTA and CDR2 is FQGNSA. The complete variable domain, with remaining parts taken from reference TRBV7-2 and TRBJ2-2, reads GAGVSQSPSNKVTEKGKDVELRCDPISGHTALYWYRQSLGQGLEFLIYFQGNSAPDKSGLPSDRFSAERTGGSVSTLTIQRTQQEDSAVYLCASSYTGTGYNGELFFGEGSRLTVL.

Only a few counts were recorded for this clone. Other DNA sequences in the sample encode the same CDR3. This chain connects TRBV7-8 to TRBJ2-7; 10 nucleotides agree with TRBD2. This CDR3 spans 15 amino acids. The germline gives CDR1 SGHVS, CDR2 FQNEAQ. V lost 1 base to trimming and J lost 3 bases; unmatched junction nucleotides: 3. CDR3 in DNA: TGTGCCAGCAGCTTAGTGGCTAGCGGGAGCTACGAGCAGTACTTC. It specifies CASSLVASGSYEQYF.

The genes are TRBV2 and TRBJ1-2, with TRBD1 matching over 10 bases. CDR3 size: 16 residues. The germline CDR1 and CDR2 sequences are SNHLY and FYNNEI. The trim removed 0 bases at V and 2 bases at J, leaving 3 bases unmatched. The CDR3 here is CASSEARTGGNYGYTF. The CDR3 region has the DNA TGTGCCAGCAGTGAAGCGCGGACAGGGGGGAACTATGGCTACACCTTC.

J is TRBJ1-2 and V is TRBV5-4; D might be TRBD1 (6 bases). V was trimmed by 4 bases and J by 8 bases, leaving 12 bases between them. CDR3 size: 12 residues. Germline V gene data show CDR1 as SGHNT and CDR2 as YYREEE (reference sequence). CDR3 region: CASSESRGGYTF. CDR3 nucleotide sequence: TGTGCCAGCAGCGAATCCAGGGGAGGCTACACCTTC.

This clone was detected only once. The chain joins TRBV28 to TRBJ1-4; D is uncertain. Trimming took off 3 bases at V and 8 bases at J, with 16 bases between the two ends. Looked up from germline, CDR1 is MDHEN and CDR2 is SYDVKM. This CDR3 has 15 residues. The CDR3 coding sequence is TGTGCCAGCAGTTTCCCAGCGGGGTCAGGCGAAAAACTGTTTTTT. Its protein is CASSFPAGSGEKLFF.

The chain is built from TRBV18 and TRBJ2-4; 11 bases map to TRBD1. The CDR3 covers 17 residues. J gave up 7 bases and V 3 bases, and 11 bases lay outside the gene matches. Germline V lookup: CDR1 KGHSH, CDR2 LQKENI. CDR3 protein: CASSPQGQGARINIQYF. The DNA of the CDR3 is TGTGCCAGCTCACCCCAAGGACAGGGGGCGAGAATCAACATTCAGTACTTC.

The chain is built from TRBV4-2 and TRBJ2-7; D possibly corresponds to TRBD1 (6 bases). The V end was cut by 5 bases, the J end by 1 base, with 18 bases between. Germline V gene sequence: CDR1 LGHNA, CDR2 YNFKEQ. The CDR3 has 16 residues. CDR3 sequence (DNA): TGTGCCAGCAGCGGAACAGGGATCAAACTGTCCTACGAGCAGTACTTC. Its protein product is CASSGTGIKLSYEQYF.